Listed below are T cell receptor beta chains from one sample, sequenced in a study of blood T cell repertoires in COVID-19. Clones were sequenced by immunoSEQ multiplex PCR, and TCRdb holds only the in-frame ones, with some missing. The sample contains about 210,000 clones, 83% of which appear only once. Sequenced material: peripheral blood. Receptors originate from a woman aged 40 to 49 with active or convalescent COVID-19. Each CDR3 is given with its conserved first and last residue. The D gene is left open where the match is weak. For some rows the clone size is stated as once, few or many, or as a class when expanded; others skip it.

J: TRBJ1-2; D: -; size: -; V: TRBV28; CDR3: CASRDWNYGYTF; DNA: TGTGCCAGCAGGGACTGGAACTATGGCTACACCTTC
J: TRBJ1-4; D: -; size: -; V: TRBV19; CDR3: CASSPSPRRVDEKLFF; DNA: TGTGCCAGTAGTCCGTCGCCACGGAGAGTGGATGAAAAACTGTTTTTT
J: TRBJ1-6; D: TRBD1; size: -; V: TRBV6-5; CDR3: CASRQPGQNNSPLHF; DNA: TGTGCCAGCAGACAACCGGGACAGAATAATTCACCCCTCCACTTT
J: TRBJ2-7; D: TRBD2; size: -; V: TRBV4-2; CDR3: CASSISSGEENEQYF; DNA: TGTGCCAGCAGCATCTCTAGCGGGGAGGAAAACGAGCAGTACTTC
J: TRBJ2-1; D: TRBD2; size: -; V: TRBV9; CDR3: CASSPGGSGSYNEQFF; DNA: TGTGCCAGCAGTCCCGGCGGTAGCGGGAGCTACAATGAGCAGTTCTTC
J: TRBJ1-1; D: -; size: -; V: TRBV12-3/TRBV12-4; CDR3: CASSFGEAAFF; DNA: TGTGCCAGCAGTTTCGGGGAGGCTGCTTTCTTT
J: TRBJ2-5; D: -; size: -; V: TRBV7-9; CDR3: CASSNLEGRSQETQYF; DNA: TGTGCCAGCAGCAACCTGGAGGGAAGGTCCCAAGAGACCCAGTACTTC
J: TRBJ1-1; D: TRBD1; size: -; V: TRBV11-3; CDR3: CASTPPTGVTEAFF; DNA: TGTGCCAGCACCCCGCCGACAGGGGTCACTGAAGCTTTCTTT
J: TRBJ2-5; D: -; size: -; V: TRBV6-1; CDR3: CASSDLQAGRKYF; DNA: TGTGCCAGCAGTGACCTCCAAGCCGGGAGAAAGTACTTC
J: TRBJ1-5; D: TRBD1; size: -; V: TRBV28; CDR3: CASTDRERGQPQHF; DNA: TGTGCCAGCACGGACAGGGAGCGAGGTCAGCCCCAGCATTTT
J: TRBJ2-3; D: -; size: -; V: TRBV27; CDR3: CASAPDWGTDTQYF; DNA: TGTGCCAGCGCCCCGGACTGGGGCACAGATACGCAGTATTTT
J: TRBJ1-1; D: TRBD1; size: -; V: TRBV19; CDR3: CASSIIGQGALVTEAFF; DNA: TGTGCCAGTAGTATAATTGGGCAGGGGGCGCTGGTTACTGAAGCTTTCTTT
J: TRBJ2-2; D: -; size: -; V: TRBV7-2; CDR3: CASRPWGAGELFF; DNA: TGTGCCAGCAGACCCTGGGGCGCCGGGGAGCTGTTTTTT
J: TRBJ2-7; D: -; size: few; V: TRBV6-5; CDR3: CASRRLSGPGEQYF; DNA: TGTGCCAGCAGGCGCCTTAGCGGCCCTGGAGAGCAGTACTTC
J: TRBJ2-6; D: -; size: -; V: TRBV7-9; CDR3: CASSLYGRGASGANVLTF; DNA: TGTGCCAGCAGCTTATACGGAAGAGGAGCCTCTGGGGCCAACGTCCTGACTTTC
J: TRBJ1-1; D: -; size: -; V: TRBV4-2; CDR3: CASSQPPQGHTEAFF; DNA: TGTGCCAGCAGCCAACCCCCCCAGGGTCACACTGAAGCTTTCTTT
J: TRBJ2-5; D: TRBD2; size: -; V: TRBV2; CDR3: CASTKLAGASETQYF; DNA: TGTGCCAGCACTAAACTAGCGGGAGCGTCAGAGACCCAGTACTTC
J: TRBJ2-6; D: -; size: -; V: TRBV7-3; CDR3: CASSENFGANVLTF; DNA: TGTGCCAGCAGCGAAAACTTTGGGGCCAACGTCCTGACTTTC
J: TRBJ1-6; D: -; size: -; V: TRBV12-5; CDR3: CASGPSGGNSPLHF; DNA: TGTGCTAGTGGCCCATCGGGAGGGAATTCACCCCTCCACTTT
J: TRBJ1-5; D: -; size: -; V: TRBV27; CDR3: CASSLSYSNQPQHF; DNA: TGTGCCAGCAGTTTAAGCTATAGCAATCAGCCCCAGCATTTT
J: TRBJ2-7; D: TRBD1; size: -; V: TRBV28; CDR3: CASSSGDRTAYEQYF; DNA: TGTGCCAGCAGTTCTGGGGACAGAACCGCCTACGAGCAGTACTTC
J: TRBJ2-1; D: -; size: -; V: TRBV4-2; CDR3: CASSPASLLLNEQFF; DNA: TGTGCCAGCAGCCCTGCTAGCTTACTTCTGAATGAGCAGTTCTTC
J: TRBJ2-2; D: TRBD1; size: -; V: TRBV9; CDR3: CASSAGQTNTGELFF; DNA: TGTGCCAGCAGCGCGGGACAGACCAACACCGGGGAGCTGTTTTTT
J: TRBJ2-1; D: -; size: once; V: TRBV4-2; CDR3: CASSQDLPDYNEQFF; DNA: TGTGCCAGCAGCCAAGATCTTCCAGACTACAATGAGCAGTTCTTC
J: TRBJ1-4; D: -; size: -; V: TRBV7-7; CDR3: CASSFGHDAHPTNEKLFF; DNA: TGTGCTAGCAGTTTCGGACATGACGCCCATCCGACTAATGAAAAACTGTTTTTT
J: TRBJ2-7; D: TRBD2; size: -; V: TRBV7-2; CDR3: CASSPSGGSSYEQYF; DNA: TGTGCCAGCAGCCCAAGCGGGGGGAGCTCCTACGAGCAGTACTTC
J: TRBJ2-3; D: TRBD2; size: -; V: TRBV9; CDR3: CASSGYAGVWVETTDTQYF; DNA: TGTGCCAGCAGCGGCTATGCGGGAGTCTGGGTGGAAACCACAGATACGCAGTATTTT
J: TRBJ1-2; D: -; size: -; V: TRBV30; CDR3: CAWSVSGSGGYTF; DNA: TGTGCCTGGAGTGTAAGTGGGTCGGGAGGCTACACCTTC
J: TRBJ2-7; D: TRBD1; size: -; V: TRBV11-3; CDR3: CASSTRRDRDYEQYF; DNA: TGTGCCAGCAGCACTCGTCGGGACAGGGACTACGAGCAGTACTTC
J: TRBJ1-2; D: -; size: -; V: TRBV5-1; CDR3: CASSYTEVTPYGYTF; DNA: TGCGCCAGCAGTTATACCGAGGTAACCCCTTATGGCTACACCTTC
J: TRBJ2-1; D: -; size: -; V: TRBV6-5; CDR3: CASSYSYRADEQFF; DNA: TGTGCCAGCAGTTACTCTTACAGGGCCGATGAGCAGTTCTTC
J: TRBJ2-7; D: -; size: -; V: TRBV12-5; CDR3: CASGLAAPLSYEQYF; DNA: TGTGCTAGTGGTTTGGCCGCCCCACTCTCCTACGAGCAGTACTTC
J: TRBJ2-7; D: -; size: -; V: TRBV2; CDR3: CASSGGRADYEQYF; DNA: TGTGCCAGCAGTGGAGGCAGGGCGGACTACGAGCAGTACTTC
J: TRBJ2-7; D: -; size: -; V: TRBV6-5; CDR3: CASSAQGTYEQYF; DNA: TGTGCCAGCTCGGCCCAGGGTACCTACGAGCAGTACTTC
J: TRBJ1-2; D: TRBD1; size: -; V: TRBV11-2; CDR3: CASSKGTGAPYGYTF; DNA: TGTGCCAGCAGCAAAGGGACAGGGGCCCCCTATGGCTACACCTTC
J: TRBJ2-2; D: -; size: -; V: TRBV12-2; CDR3: CASRSSRLAWTGELFF; DNA: TGTGCAAGTCGCTCATCCAGACTAGCTTGGACCGGGGAGCTGTTTTTT
J: TRBJ2-7; D: -; size: few; V: TRBV19; CDR3: CASTTGFGEQYF; DNA: TGTGCCAGTACAACAGGGTTCGGGGAGCAGTACTTC
J: TRBJ2-1; D: TRBD1; size: -; V: TRBV9; CDR3: CASSGWTGAYNEQFF; DNA: TGTGCCAGCAGCGGATGGACAGGAGCTTACAATGAGCAGTTCTTC
J: TRBJ2-6; D: TRBD1; size: -; V: TRBV7-6; CDR3: CASSSTTGARANVLTF; DNA: TGTGCCAGCAGCTCTACTACAGGGGCGAGGGCCAACGTCCTGACTTTC
J: TRBJ2-3; D: TRBD2; size: -; V: TRBV4-2; CDR3: CASSQGEAGGGTDTQYF; DNA: TGTGCCAGCAGCCAAGGGGAGGCGGGAGGGGGCACCGATACGCAGTATTTT
J: TRBJ1-1; D: -; size: -; V: TRBV5-6; CDR3: CASSLRGDTEAFF; DNA: TGTGCCAGCAGCTTGCGGGGTGACACTGAAGCTTTCTTT